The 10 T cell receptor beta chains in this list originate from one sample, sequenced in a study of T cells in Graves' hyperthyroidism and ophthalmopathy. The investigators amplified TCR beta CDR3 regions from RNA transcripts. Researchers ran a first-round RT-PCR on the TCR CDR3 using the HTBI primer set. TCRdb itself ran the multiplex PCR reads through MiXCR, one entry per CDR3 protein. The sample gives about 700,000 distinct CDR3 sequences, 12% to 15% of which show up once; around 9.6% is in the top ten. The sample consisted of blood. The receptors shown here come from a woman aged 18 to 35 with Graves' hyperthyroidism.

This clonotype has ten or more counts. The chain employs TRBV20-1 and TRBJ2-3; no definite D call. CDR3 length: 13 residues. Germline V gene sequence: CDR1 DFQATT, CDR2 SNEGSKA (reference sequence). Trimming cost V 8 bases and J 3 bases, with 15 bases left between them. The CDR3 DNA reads TGCAGTCTTACCCCCAAAGGAACAGATACGCAGTATTTT. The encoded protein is CSLTPKGTDTQYF.

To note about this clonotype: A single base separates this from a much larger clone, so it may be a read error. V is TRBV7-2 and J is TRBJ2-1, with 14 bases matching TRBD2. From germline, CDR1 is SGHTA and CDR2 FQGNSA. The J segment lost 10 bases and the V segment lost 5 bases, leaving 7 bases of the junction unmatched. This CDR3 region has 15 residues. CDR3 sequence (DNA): TGTGCCAGCAGCCCGGGGGGACTAGCGGGAGCCGAGCAGTTCTTC. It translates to CASSPGGLAGAEQFF.

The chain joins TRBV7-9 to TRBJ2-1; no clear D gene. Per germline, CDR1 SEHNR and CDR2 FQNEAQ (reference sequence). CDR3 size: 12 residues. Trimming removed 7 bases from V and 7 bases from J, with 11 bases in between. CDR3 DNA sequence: TGTGCCAGCACCCTAGGAGTGAATGAGCAGTTCTTC. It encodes CASTLGVNEQFF.

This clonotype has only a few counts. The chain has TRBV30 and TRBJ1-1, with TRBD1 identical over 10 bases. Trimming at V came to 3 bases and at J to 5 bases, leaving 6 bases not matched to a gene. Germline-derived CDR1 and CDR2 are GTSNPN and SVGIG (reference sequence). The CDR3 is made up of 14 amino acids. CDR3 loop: CAWSPGQGMTEAFF. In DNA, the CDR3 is TGTGCCTGGAGCCCGGGACAGGGGATGACTGAAGCTTTCTTT. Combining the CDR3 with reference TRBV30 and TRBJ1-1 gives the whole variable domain SQTIHQWPATLVQPVGSPLSLECTVEGTSNPNLYWYRQAAGRGLQLLFYSVGIGQISSEVPQNLSASRPQDRQFILSSKKLLLSDSGFYLCAWSPGQGMTEAFFGQGTRLTVV.

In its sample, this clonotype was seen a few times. CDR3 in amino acids: CATSDRLAGILETQYF. Here the CDR3 DNA reads TGTGCCACCAGCGATCGACTAGCGGGGATTTTGGAGACCCAGTACTTC. This chain joins TRBV15 and TRBJ2-5; 11 nucleotides agree with TRBD2. The junction had 10 bases not matched to a gene; V was cut back by 5 bases and J by 5 bases. CDR1 and CDR2 from the germline V gene are LNHNV and YYDKDF (reference sequence). The CDR3 loop spans 16 amino acids.

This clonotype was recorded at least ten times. Here the CDR3 reads CASSYQRTGKTGELFF. CDR3 DNA sequence: TGTGCCAGCAGTTACCAGCGGACAGGGAAAACCGGGGAGCTGTTTTTT. V and J are TRBV6-2 or TRBV6-3 and TRBJ2-2; the match to TRBD1 covers 8 bases. The germline CDR1 and CDR2 sequences are MNHEY and SVGEGT. The CDR3 totals 16 residues. Losses at the gene ends were 2 bases for V and 5 bases for J; bases not matched to a gene: 7.

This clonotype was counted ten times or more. For the CDR3, the DNA is TGTGCCAGCAGTTTCGCCGGGACAGGGGGCAATGAGCAGTTCTTC. Translation gives CASSFAGTGGNEQFF. This rearrangement joins TRBV6-5 to TRBJ2-1; TRBD1 matches at 11 bases. Per the germline V gene, CDR1 is MNHEY and CDR2 is SVGAGI. J lost 6 bases, V lost 4 bases, and 5 bases had no gene match. The CDR3 runs 15 residues.

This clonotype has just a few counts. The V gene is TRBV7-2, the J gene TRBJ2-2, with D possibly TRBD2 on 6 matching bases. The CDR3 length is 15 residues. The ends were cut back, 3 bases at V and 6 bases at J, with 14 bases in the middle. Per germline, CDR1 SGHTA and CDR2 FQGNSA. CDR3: CASSFGLHGAGELFF. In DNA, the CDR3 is TGTGCCAGCAGCTTTGGACTACACGGCGCCGGGGAGCTGTTTTTT.

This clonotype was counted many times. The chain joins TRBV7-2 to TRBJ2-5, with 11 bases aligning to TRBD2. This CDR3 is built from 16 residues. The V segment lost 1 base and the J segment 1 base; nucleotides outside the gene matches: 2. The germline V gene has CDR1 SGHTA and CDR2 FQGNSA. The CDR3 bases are TGTGCCAGCAGCTTAGTAGGGACTAGCGGCCAAGAGACCCAGTACTTC. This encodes CASSLVGTSGQETQYF.

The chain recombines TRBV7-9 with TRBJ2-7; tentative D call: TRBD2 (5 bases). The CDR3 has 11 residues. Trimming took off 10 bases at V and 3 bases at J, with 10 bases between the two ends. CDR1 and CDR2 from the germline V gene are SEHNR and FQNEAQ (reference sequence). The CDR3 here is CATQEVYEQYF. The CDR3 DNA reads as TGTGCCACCCAGGAGGTCTACGAGCAGTACTTC.